The rows below give T cell receptor beta chains drawn from one sample of a study of cytomegalovirus exposure and HLA in healthy donors. Clones were read by immunoSEQ multiplex PCR, and TCRdb kept only the in-frame ones, dropping some. The repertoire holds some 150,000 clones, with 70% to 90% as singletons. Sequenced material: PBMCs. The receptors were sampled from a woman between 18 and 29 years old in good health and CMV-seronegative. Both conserved end residues are trimmed from each CDR3.

CDR3 protein: ASSLRGTAGGEQF
V gene: TRBV7-9

CDR3 protein: ASNLPSPQGIGYT
V gene: TRBV28

CDR3 protein: ASMVRGTDTQY
V gene: TRBV6-1

CDR3 protein: SVARVNTEAF
V gene: TRBV29-1

CDR3 protein: ASSLGLGGYNEQF
V gene: TRBV7-6

CDR3 protein: ASSLYGIGSGAETQY
V gene: TRBV7-2

CDR3 protein: AWSLIGTGGNGLF
V gene: TRBV30

CDR3 protein: ASSQDRTSTTYEQY
V gene: TRBV4-1

CDR3 protein: ASSPFGGLVGNEQF
V gene: TRBV18

CDR3 protein: ASSLAGREGYGYT
V gene: TRBV5-1

CDR3 protein: ASSYVAGNYT
V gene: TRBV6-5

CDR3 protein: AWRTSGISYEQY
V gene: TRBV30

CDR3 protein: ASSARLAGTDTQY
V gene: TRBV9

CDR3 protein: ASSDGRGSNTGELF
V gene: TRBV5-1

CDR3 protein: ASSHYQGVNQPQH
V gene: TRBV7-8

CDR3 protein: ASNRDRVGNQPQH
V gene: TRBV19

CDR3 protein: AISGTGGPTDTQY
V gene: TRBV10-3

CDR3 protein: ASMGHTSSYEQY
V gene: TRBV6-5

CDR3 protein: ASTRIRRDGEQF
V gene: TRBV7-9

CDR3 protein: ASSLTSRGSSYEQY
V gene: TRBV7-9

CDR3 protein: ASSPRGENEKLF
V gene: TRBV28

CDR3 protein: ASSQDWGPRETQY
V gene: TRBV4-3

CDR3 protein: ASSEGAQVHYGYT
V gene: TRBV6-1

CDR3 protein: ASSQVGIAGVEETQY
V gene: TRBV4-2

CDR3 protein: ASSERGGTSDEQY
V gene: TRBV6-1

CDR3 protein: ASTRGLNAYEQC
V gene: TRBV4-1

CDR3 protein: ASSLTQNTEAF
V gene: TRBV7-3

CDR3 protein: ASSARGGAKLF
V gene: TRBV28

CDR3 protein: ASSPRTGTSVGEQF
V gene: TRBV9

CDR3 protein: ASSPSPGGITDTQY
V gene: TRBV7-2

CDR3 protein: ASSLTPGETQY
V gene: TRBV7-3

CDR3 protein: ASSSGDPTSYEQY
V gene: TRBV5-4

CDR3 protein: ASSLSPTAYEQY
V gene: TRBV7-8

CDR3 protein: ASRGGSGELF
V gene: TRBV6-5

CDR3 protein: ASRDSLAVQETQY
V gene: TRBV27

CDR3 protein: ASSLVPNFNSPLH
V gene: TRBV5-1

CDR3 protein: ASSLDRGPTMRQF
V gene: TRBV5-6

CDR3 protein: ASSISQGYGYT
V gene: TRBV19

CDR3 protein: ASSNSGGDQETQY
V gene: TRBV4-3

CDR3 protein: ASTPGQGGNQPQH
V gene: TRBV6-6

CDR3 protein: ASSVDRGYEQY
V gene: TRBV9

CDR3 protein: ASSPGTSGSYEQY
V gene: TRBV28

CDR3 protein: ASSQGYAGGPAETQY
V gene: TRBV4-1

CDR3 protein: AWSSKVTGGKSEQY
V gene: TRBV30

CDR3 protein: ASRVGQSYSGNTIY
V gene: TRBV19

CDR3 protein: ASSFRSGTGVRANVLT
V gene: TRBV7-2

CDR3 protein: ASSPGRQQDTGELF
V gene: TRBV7-6

CDR3 protein: ASSFKTGGSDQPQH
V gene: TRBV19

CDR3 protein: ASSQDGQACEQY
V gene: TRBV4-3

CDR3 protein: ASSQDFGGGAEQY
V gene: TRBV4-3

CDR3 protein: ASSFRARVFQPQH
V gene: TRBV28

CDR3 protein: ASLPGGQGAYGYT
V gene: TRBV16